The 23 T cell receptor beta chains listed next were all sequenced from one sample in a study of OX40 agonist ivuxolimab in advanced cancers. Data came from immunoSEQ multiplex PCR; TCRdb stores just in-frame clones and leaves some out. The table has under 90,000 clones, roughly 84% seen once. Sequenced here: CD4+ or CD8+ T cells sorted from blood, sampled in a trial of the OX40 agonist ivuxolimab. Receptors were obtained from an adult with an advanced solid tumor such as melanoma, head and neck, liver or kidney cancer.

The V gene is TRBV13, the J gene TRBJ1-2; 8 bases map to TRBD1. This CDR3 has 15 residues. Trimming at V came to 4 bases and at J to 8 bases, leaving 12 bases not matched to a gene. Germline-derived CDR1 and CDR2 are PRHDT and FYEKMQ (reference sequence). CDR3: CASSSMDRAVGGYTF. The CDR3 DNA is TGTGCCAGCAGCTCTATGGACAGGGCGGTGGGAGGCTACACCTTC.

V and J are TRBV7-9 and TRBJ1-6; a possible D gene is TRBD1 (6 bases). There are 12 residues in the CDR3. Germline lookup yields CDR1 SEHNR and CDR2 FQNEAQ (reference sequence). Trimming left V 3 bases short and J 13 bases short, with 10 bases between. The CDR3 sequence is CASSFRTGPLHF. The CDR3 nucleotides read TGTGCCAGCAGCTTTCGTACAGGGCCCCTCCACTTT. Combining the CDR3 with reference TRBV7-9 and TRBJ1-6 gives the whole variable domain DTGVSQNPRHKITKRGQNVTFRCDPISEHNRLYWYRQTLGQGPEFLTYFQNEAQLEKSRLLSDRFSAERPKGSFSTLEIQRTEQGDSAMYLCASSFRTGPLHFGNGTRLTVT.

This rearrangement joins TRBV18 to TRBJ2-7; possibly TRBD2 for D (5 bases). The germline V gene has CDR1 KGHSH and CDR2 LQKENI. The CDR3 sequence is 14 residues long. Trimming removed 4 bases at V and 3 bases at J, with 13 bases between. The chain's CDR3 is CASSREGAVYEQYF. DNA for the CDR3: TGTGCCAGCTCACGAGAGGGAGCGGTCTACGAGCAGTACTTC.

This chain uses TRBV27 with TRBJ1-1, with D perhaps matching TRBD1 (6 bases). In germline, CDR1 is MNHEY, CDR2 SMNVEV (reference sequence). The CDR3 extends over 17 amino acids. Trimming pared 3 bases from V and 4 bases from J, leaving 21 bases between. In nucleotides, the CDR3 is TGTGCCAGCAGTTTTGGGGGAGGAGGCAGGGGAGGCACTGAAGCTTTCTTT. It codes for CASSFGGGGRGGTEAFF.

The V call is TRBV18, the J call TRBJ1-2; 9 nucleotides align to TRBD1. There are 16 residues in the CDR3. The germline V gene has CDR1 KGHSH and CDR2 LQKENI. Unmatched junction bases numbered 6, after V lost 2 bases and J lost 2 bases. CDR3 sequence (DNA): TGTGCCAGCTCACCAACGATGGACAGGGGCAACTATGGCTACACCTTC. Translation gives CASSPTMDRGNYGYTF.

V gene TRBV6-1 combines with J gene TRBJ2-5; TRBD1 matches at 8 bases. The end of the DNA aligns better with TRBJ2-7, so the J call may be wrong. CDR3 length equals 13 residues. Germline V gives CDR1 MNHNS, CDR2 SASEGT. CDR3 coding DNA: TGTGCCAGCACAGGGGGCAGTCCCTACGAGCAGTACTTC. It is translated as CASTGGSPYEQYF.

The V call is TRBV6-1, the J call TRBJ2-3; tentative D call: TRBD2 (6 bases). CDR3 size: 15 residues. The V end was cut by 3 bases, the J end by 0 bases, with 10 bases between. In germline, CDR1 is MNHNS, CDR2 SASEGT. The CDR3 protein is CASSEGGISTDTQYF. CDR3 nucleotides: TGTGCCAGCAGTGAGGGGGGAATAAGCACAGATACGCAGTATTTT.

CDR3: CASGVGGQNEKLFF. CDR3 in DNA: TGCGCCAGCGGCGTGGGCGGCCAGAATGAAAAACTGTTTTTT. This sequence joins TRBV5-1 and TRBJ1-4; no firm D call. This CDR3 region has 14 residues. V was pared by 7 bases and J by 5 bases, with 15 bases between. CDR1 is SGHRS and CDR2 is YFSETQ in the germline V gene.

V is TRBV5-1 and J is TRBJ1-2; TRBD1 matches at 8 bases. Germline CDR1 reads SGHRS; CDR2 reads YFSETQ. The CDR3 consists of 17 residues. J gave up 5 bases and V 4 bases, and 16 bases lay outside the gene matches. CDR3 nucleotide sequence: TGCGCCAGCAGCCCTGGGACAGGCCTCACTTTAACTTATGGCTACACCTTC. The encoded protein is CASSPGTGLTLTYGYTF.

This rearrangement joins TRBV5-1 to TRBJ1-1; the D is unclear. Germline CDR1 reads SGHRS; CDR2 reads YFSETQ. The CDR3 totals 14 residues. V was pared by 7 bases and J by 4 bases, with 17 bases between. The CDR3 nucleotides read TGCGCCAGCGGTACTGCAACCCGAGGCACTGAAGCTTTCTTT. This gives the protein CASGTATRGTEAFF.

The chain couples TRBV27 to TRBJ2-1, with TRBD2 matching 12 bases. With 4 bases clipped from V and 6 bases from J, the junction kept 4 bases outside the gene matches. The germline CDR1 and CDR2 sequences are MNHEY and SMNVEV (reference sequence). The CDR3 totals 15 residues. As DNA, the CDR3 is TGTGCCAGCAGTTCCCCTAGCGGGGGGGGCAATGAGCAGTTCTTC. As protein: CASSSPSGGGNEQFF.

V and J are TRBV5-6 and TRBJ2-3, with D possibly matching TRBD2 (6 bases). Germline lookup yields CDR1 SGHDT and CDR2 YYEEEE. The CDR3 extends over 16 amino acids. Trimming took 0 bases from V and 3 from J, leaving 14 bases between them. CDR3 sequence reads: CASSLASGTSTDTQYF. In nucleotides, the CDR3 is TGTGCCAGCAGCTTGGCCTCCGGGACTTCTACAGATACGCAGTATTTT.

The chain combines TRBV9 with TRBJ2-3; 12 nucleotides match TRBD2. J gave up 4 bases and V 1 base, and 7 bases lay outside the gene matches. Germline V gives CDR1 SGDLS, CDR2 YYNGEE. The CDR3 spans 17 residues. CDR3 nucleotides: TGTGCCAGCAGCGTATCCCAACTAGCGGGGGGTGCAGATACGCAGTATTTT. This encodes CASSVSQLAGGADTQYF.

This clone was observed once. The rearrangement links TRBV7-2 to TRBJ2-7; possibly TRBD1 or TRBD2 for D (5 bases each). Trimming removed 5 bases from V and 3 bases from J, with 17 bases in between. This CDR3 contains 15 residues. The germline gives CDR1 SGHTA, CDR2 FQGNSA. The CDR3 is CASSPYIGGSYEQYF. CDR3 nucleotide sequence: TGTGCCAGCAGCCCATACATTGGGGGAAGCTACGAGCAGTACTTC.

The chain employs TRBV7-6 and TRBJ1-6, with D possibly matching TRBD1 (5 bases). The CDR3 is made up of 13 amino acids. CDR1 and CDR2 (germline): SGHVS, FNYEAQ. Trimming took 11 bases from V and 3 from J, leaving 11 bases between them. The CDR3 nucleotides read TGTGCCTCCCGGGGGGTCTATAATTCACCCCTCCACTTT. Protein: CASRGVYNSPLHF. The complete variable domain, with remaining parts taken from reference TRBV7-6 and TRBJ1-6, reads GAGVSQSPRYKVTKRGQDVALRCDPISGHVSLYWYRQALGQGPEFLTYFNYEAQQDKSGLPNDRFSAERPEGSISTLTIQRTEQRDSAMYRCASRGVYNSPLHFGNGTRLTVT.

About this clone itself: At one end, the junction sequence differs from germline, possibly due to a read error. The CDR3 spells CASSQGGQSNLPLHF. CDR3 nucleotide sequence: TGCGCCAGCAGCCAAGGCGGACAGTCTAATTTACCCCTCCACTTT. The chain combines TRBV4-3 with TRBJ1-6; D is perhaps TRBD1 (6 bases). CDR1 is LGHNA and CDR2 is YSLEER in the germline V gene. CDR3 length: 15 amino acids.

The rearrangement joins TRBV28 to TRBJ2-5, with 7 bases that match TRBD2. Germline CDR1 MDHEN, CDR2 SYDVKM. This CDR3 spans 13 amino acids. Germline trimming cut 10 bases from V and 2 bases from J; bases unmatched to any gene: 7. The CDR3 sequence: CAISGTPQETQYF. Written as DNA, the CDR3 is TGTGCCATCAGCGGGACTCCACAAGAGACCCAGTACTTC. Filled out from reference TRBV28 and TRBJ2-5, the complete variable domain reads DVKVTQSSRYLVKRTGEKVFLECVQDMDHENMFWYRQDPGLGLRLIYFSYDVKMKEKGDIPEGYSVSREKKERFSLILESASTNQTSMYLCAISGTPQETQYFGPGTRLLVL.

This rearrangement joins TRBV6-5 to TRBJ1-2; 7 nucleotides match TRBD1. Germline loops: CDR1 MNHEY, CDR2 SVGAGI. Germline trimming cut 6 bases from V and 7 bases from J; bases unmatched to any gene: 5. The CDR3 spans 12 residues. CDR3 nucleotide sequence: TGTGCCAGCAGCAGACAGGGATTTGGCTACACCTTC. This encodes CASSRQGFGYTF.

The CDR3 spells CASSVGPGSPLHF. The CDR3 coding sequence is TGTGCCAGCAGCGTAGGCCCTGGTTCACCCCTCCACTTT. The chain employs TRBV9 and TRBJ1-6; D call uncertain. Trimming took off 0 bases at V and 9 bases at J, with 7 bases between the two ends. The V gene's germline CDR1 is SGDLS and CDR2 YYNGEE. The CDR3 has 13 residues.

V gene TRBV5-1 combines with J gene TRBJ2-5; perhaps TRBD2 as D (7 bases). The CDR3 extends over 17 amino acids. V shed 4 bases and J shed 1 base, with 20 bases lying between them. Germline CDR1 is SGHRS and CDR2 is YFSETQ. This CDR3 is CASSRGGLKISQETQYF. The CDR3 DNA sequence: TGCGCCAGCAGCAGGGGGGGACTAAAGATTAGCCAAGAGACCCAGTACTTC.

The rearrangement uses TRBV6-5 and TRBJ2-7; D could derive from TRBD1 or TRBD2 (5 bases each). The CDR3 consists of 11 residues. V was shortened by 10 bases and J by 4 bases, with 11 bases between the two germline ends. Germline values: CDR1 MNHEY, CDR2 SVGAGI. The CDR3 protein is CATRGEYEQYF. In DNA form, the CDR3 reads TGTGCCACGAGGGGAGAGTACGAGCAGTACTTC.

This clone was recorded a few times. This chain uses TRBV18 with TRBJ2-7; TRBD1 matches at 7 bases. The CDR3 has 14 residues. The J segment lost 5 bases and the V segment lost 3 bases, leaving 7 bases of the junction unmatched. The germline gives CDR1 KGHSH, CDR2 LQKENI. In DNA form, the CDR3 reads TGTGCCAGCTCACCGGGACAGAGGTCCCACGAGCAGTACTTC. Translating gives CASSPGQRSHEQYF.

The chain combines TRBV19 with TRBJ2-3; a possible D gene is TRBD2 (6 bases). Looked up from germline, CDR1 is LNHDA and CDR2 is SQIVND (reference sequence). The V and J ends lost 7 bases and 0 bases respectively, with 11 bases between them. This CDR3 has 14 residues. The CDR3 DNA follows: TGTGCCAGTAAGACTAGAGCTAGCACAGATACGCAGTATTTT. This gives the protein CASKTRASTDTQYF.